This T cell receptor (beta chain) originates from a study of blood T cells in healthy people across ages. Study-level findings and limits: Roughly linearly, TCR beta diversity per million T cells fell as age increased. Not knowing donor CMV status may have confounded expanded clonotype changes.

Sample-barcoded 5' priming and a J-beta primer mix drove a second PCR of 7 to 11 cycles. Every single cDNA molecule received a tag from a template-switch adaptor with 12 random nucleotides. Via MiXCR, TCRdb re-called the 5' RACE reads, giving one row per CDR3 protein. The sample lists fewer than 900,000 distinct CDR3 sequences; around 34% were seen once. On this clonotype: No antigen is known for it. Its ends do not fully match the called genes, so a read error is possible.

No fewer than 5 micrograms of total RNA were isolated from every sample. Germline-derived CDR1 and CDR2 are LNHNV and YYDKDF (reference sequence). This CDR3 contains 14 residues. The TCR sequence derives from a young man in good health. The chain has TRBV15 and TRBJ2-1, with D tentatively TRBD1 (5 bases). The sequenced sample was blood. CDR3 protein: CVTSRVRGYNEQFF. The CDR3 bases are TGTGTCACCAGCAGGGTCCGCGGTTACAATGAGCAGTTCTTC.